A single sample is the source of the 20 T cell receptor beta chains below, sequenced in a study of identical twins. TCRdb called the 5' RACE reads again in MiXCR, with one record for every CDR3 protein. The sample holds some 330,000 distinct CDR3 sequences, about 9% seen once. Source material: naive T cells sorted from blood. Receptor source: a woman between 45 and 60 years old in good health.

The rearrangement uses TRBV29-1 and TRBJ1-2, with 7 bases matching TRBD1. Germline values: CDR1 SQVTM, CDR2 ANQGSEA. The CDR3 loop spans 12 amino acids. V lost 4 bases, J lost 4 bases, and 3 bases stayed unmatched. CDR3 sequence: CSVGDSRYGYTF. The CDR3 bases are TGCAGCGTTGGGGACAGTCGCTATGGCTACACCTTC. Using reference TRBV29-1 and TRBJ1-2 for the parts outside the CDR3, the full variable domain is SAVISQKPSRDICQRGTSLTIQCQVDSQVTMMFWYRQQPGQSLTLIATANQGSEATYESGFVIDKFPISRPNLTFSTLTVSNMSPEDSSIYLCSVGDSRYGYTFGSGTRLTVV.

The table lists this clonotype with a few counts. The rearrangement joins TRBV13 to TRBJ2-7; tentatively, D is TRBD1 or TRBD2 (5 bases each). CDR1 and CDR2 from the germline V gene are PRHDT and FYEKMQ (reference sequence). This CDR3 comprises 15 residues. Trimming pared 5 bases from V and 0 bases from J, leaving 14 bases between. The CDR3 DNA follows: TGTGCCAGCAGCCCAAACCGGGGCTCCTCCTACGAGCAGTACTTC. Its translation: CASSPNRGSSYEQYF.

This clonotype occurred many times. The genes are TRBV20-1 and TRBJ1-2; D unclear. Trimming removed 4 bases from V and 14 bases from J, with 17 bases in between. The CDR3 spans 11 residues. Germline values: CDR1 DFQATT, CDR2 SNEGSKA (reference sequence). CDR3 in DNA: TGCAGTGCTATCGGCGGCCCTCCTGGGACCTTC. This encodes CSAIGGPPGTF.

The table lists this clonotype with a few counts. CDR3 DNA: TGCAGTGCTAGAGATCTTAGCGGGCGGCCTAGCACAGATACGCAGTATTTT. Translated: CSARDLSGRPSTDTQYF. This sequence joins TRBV20-1 and TRBJ2-3; 7 nucleotides agree with TRBD2. The CDR3 length is 17 residues. Germline trimming cut 0 bases from V and 0 bases from J; bases unmatched to any gene: 9. Germline CDR1 DFQATT, CDR2 SNEGSKA (reference sequence).

This clonotype was detected many times. This chain connects TRBV12-3 or TRBV12-4 to TRBJ2-1; TRBD1 or TRBD2 may be the D gene (5 bases each). The CDR3 length is 15 residues. Between the trimmed V and J ends, which lost 5 bases and 6 bases, there was a span of 17 bases. This CDR3 is CASSPGTPLPNEQFF. The CDR3 DNA reads as TGTGCCAGCAGTCCCGGGACGCCACTACCCAATGAGCAGTTCTTC.

The chain links TRBV15 to TRBJ2-1; TRBD2 aligns across 8 bases. The germline CDR1 and CDR2 sequences are LNHNV and YYDKDF (reference sequence). V lost 5 bases to trimming and J lost 7 bases; unmatched junction nucleotides: 10. The CDR3 contains 15 residues. As DNA, the CDR3 is TGTGCCACCAGCCGCGTAAGCGGGAGCGGGAATGAGCAGTTCTTC. The encoded protein is CATSRVSGSGNEQFF.

The chain combines TRBV7-8 with TRBJ2-1, with D uncertain. The germline gives CDR1 SGHVS, CDR2 FQNEAQ. The V end was cut by 5 bases, the J end by 4 bases, with 18 bases between. The length of the CDR3 is 16 residues. The CDR3 region is CASSQAWSASYNEQFF. Written as DNA, the CDR3 is TGTGCCAGCAGCCAAGCCTGGAGCGCCTCTTACAATGAGCAGTTCTTC.

This rearrangement joins TRBV6-6 to TRBJ2-5, with D perhaps matching TRBD2 (7 bases). Germline assignment: CDR1 MNHNY and CDR2 SVGAGI (reference sequence). Trimming left V 6 bases short and J 7 bases short, with 15 bases between. The CDR3 spans 13 residues. The CDR3 DNA sequence: TGTGCCAGCAGGGAGGGGGGGGATAGGACCCAGTACTTC. Its translation: CASREGGDRTQYF.

This clonotype occurred once. The chain combines TRBV4-2 with TRBJ2-2; TRBD2 aligns across 7 bases. Germline V CDR1 and CDR2: LGHNA, YNFKEQ. With V trimmed by 0 bases and J by 0 bases, 4 bases remained unmatched. The CDR3 consists of 17 residues. CDR3 residues: CASSQDGRGANTGELFF. For the CDR3, the DNA is TGTGCCAGCAGCCAAGATGGGAGGGGTGCGAACACCGGGGAGCTGTTTTTT.

This clonotype was detected many times. The chain is built from TRBV11-2 and TRBJ1-6; D may be TRBD1 (5 bases). The CDR3 covers 14 residues. Deletions cut 3 bases from V and 10 bases from J, with 13 bases between. Germline V lookup: CDR1 SGHAT, CDR2 FQNNGV. CDR3 sequence: CASSFKGSGSPLHF. The CDR3 bases are TGTGCCAGCAGCTTCAAGGGGTCGGGGTCACCCCTCCACTTT.

This clonotype was detected only once. The J gene is TRBJ2-7, the V gene TRBV15; D unresolved. CDR1 and CDR2 (germline): LNHNV, YYDKDF (reference sequence). The V gene lost 3 bases and the J gene lost 6 bases, with 9 bases spanning the gap. The CDR3 contains 12 residues. CDR3 in DNA: TGTGCCACCAGCAGTCAGTCGTGCGAGCAGTACTTC. Encoded protein: CATSSQSCEQYF.

This clonotype was detected only a few times. The CDR3 reads CASGLVLPDRTDTQYF. The DNA for the CDR3 is TGTGCTAGTGGTTTGGTACTTCCAGACCGCACAGATACGCAGTATTTT. The rearrangement joins TRBV12-5 to TRBJ2-3; D unresolved. The CDR3 loop spans 16 amino acids. In germline, CDR1 is LGHNT, CDR2 FRNRAP. V was trimmed by 0 bases and J by 1 base, leaving 11 bases between them.

This chain joins TRBV29-1 and TRBJ2-1, with 8 positions matching TRBD2. This CDR3 is 14 amino acids long. CDR1 and CDR2 from the germline V gene are SQVTM and ANQGSEA. The junction had 2 bases not matched to a gene; V was cut back by 4 bases and J by 0 bases. The CDR3 is CSVAAGGSYNEQFF. In DNA, the CDR3 is TGCAGCGTTGCGGCGGGAGGCTCCTACAATGAGCAGTTCTTC.

The DNA of the CDR3 is TGTGCCAGCAGCTTGTTCTCGGCAGGGCTCTACGAGCAGTACTTC. Encoded protein: CASSLFSAGLYEQYF. The chain joins TRBV5-6 to TRBJ2-7, with a possible D match to TRBD1 (5 bases). The germline V gene has CDR1 SGHDT and CDR2 YYEEEE. V dropped 1 base and J dropped 3 bases, with 14 bases sitting between them. The CDR3 contains 15 residues.

The chain combines TRBV18 with TRBJ2-7; unclear D gene. Per the germline V gene, CDR1 is KGHSH and CDR2 is LQKENI. The CDR3 runs 16 residues. V was shortened by 6 bases and J by 6 bases, with 24 bases between the two germline ends. This CDR3 reads CASSQRSEPPRGEQYF. Written as DNA, the CDR3 is TGTGCCAGCTCCCAACGTTCCGAACCCCCTCGAGGCGAGCAGTACTTC.

This clonotype was observed many times. The chain has TRBV29-1 and TRBJ2-3; TRBD2 is a possible D gene (6 bases). CDR1 and CDR2 from the germline V gene are SQVTM and ANQGSEA. The CDR3 loop spans 14 amino acids. Deletions cut 5 bases from V and 1 base from J, with 13 bases between. CDR3 loop: CSVRGSGGTDTQYF. The CDR3 coding sequence is TGCAGCGTTCGGGGGTCTGGAGGCACAGATACGCAGTATTTT.

The sample holds a few counts of this clonotype. The V and J genes are TRBV5-1 and TRBJ2-2; D is ambiguous. Germline assignment: CDR1 SGHRS and CDR2 YFSETQ. Trimming shortened V by 2 bases and J by 6 bases, and 8 bases separated the two germline ends. CDR3 size: 13 residues. CDR3 residues: CASSFLVSGELFF. Written as DNA, the CDR3 is TGCGCCAGCAGCTTCCTGGTTTCCGGGGAGCTGTTTTTT.

In this sample, this clonotype turned up many times. This chain uses TRBV12-3 or TRBV12-4 with TRBJ1-5; D is unclear. CDR3 length equals 13 residues. V was cut by 6 bases and J by 7 bases, with 13 bases left in between. DNA for the CDR3: TGTGCCAGCAGGACGAAAAATGGGCAGCCCCAGCATTTT. Translating it yields CASRTKNGQPQHF.

V gene TRBV6-1 combines with J gene TRBJ2-2, with D possibly TRBD2 on 6 matching bases. The CDR3 extends over 14 amino acids. Per the germline V gene, CDR1 is MNHNS and CDR2 is SASEGT. Trimming left V 8 bases short and J 4 bases short, with 14 bases between. CDR3 coding DNA: TGTGCCAGCGGAGGGACCGAACGCACCGGGGAGCTGTTTTTT. Its protein is CASGGTERTGELFF.

This clonotype was detected only a few times. This chain connects TRBV6-2 or TRBV6-3 to TRBJ1-1; tentative D call: TRBD1 (6 bases). Germline V gene lookup returns CDR1 MNHEY and CDR2 SVGEGT. The germline V and J ends were trimmed by 7 bases and 3 bases, with 12 bases remaining between them. The CDR3 covers 13 residues. CDR3 protein: CASKQGLDTEAFF. CDR3 bases: TGTGCCAGCAAACAGGGATTAGACACTGAAGCTTTCTTT.